This TCR beta chain was recorded in a study of identifying expanded T cells in peripheral blood. Only in-frame clones appear in the TCRdb table, and some are missing; sequencing was by immunoSEQ multiplex PCR. The sample has approximately 86,000 clones; about 85% are singletons. Note on this clone: Its specificity is unknown.

Overall study results and limits: Across healthy donors, higher total template counts meant significantly greater approximately 2-week count variance. Over around two and four weeks, about 15 and 19 clones changed, versus roughly 1.2 between replicates.

Healthy donors had no documented immune events, such as infections, while sampled. Source material: blood. The receptor was derived from a person aged 18-70 years in good health.

The CDR3 sequence: CASSQDLFNTDTQYF. The CDR3 bases are TGCGCCAGCAGCCAAGATTTGTTTAACACAGATACGCAGTATTTT. The chain recombines TRBV4-3 with TRBJ2-3; no clear D gene. Per the germline V gene, CDR1 is LGHNA and CDR2 is YSLEER. The CDR3 contains 15 residues. V lost 0 bases to trimming and J lost 2 bases, with 9 bases between them.